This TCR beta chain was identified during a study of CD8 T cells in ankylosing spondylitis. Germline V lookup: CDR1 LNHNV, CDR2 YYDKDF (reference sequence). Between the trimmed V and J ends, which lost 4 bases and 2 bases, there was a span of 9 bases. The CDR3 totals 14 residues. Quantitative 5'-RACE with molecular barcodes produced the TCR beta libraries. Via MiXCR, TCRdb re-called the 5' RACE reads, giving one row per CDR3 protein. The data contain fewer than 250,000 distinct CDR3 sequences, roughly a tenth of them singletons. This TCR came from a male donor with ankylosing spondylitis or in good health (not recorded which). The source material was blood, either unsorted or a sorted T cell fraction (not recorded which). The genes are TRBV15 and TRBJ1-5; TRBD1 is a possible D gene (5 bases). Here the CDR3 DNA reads TGTGCCACCAGCATTATGGGGGGCAATCAGCCCCAGCATTTT. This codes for CATSIMGGNQPQHF.